The sequence of this TCR beta chain was determined in a study of PD-1 and CTLA-4 blockade in melanoma (dated by TCRdb to 2020 to 2023). For the wider study: In patients with melanoma, the researchers looked at the effects of CTLA-4 blockade versus PD-1 blockade on the CD8 T cell response that was melanoma-reactive.

Note on this clone: This receptor's antigen is unknown. Base qualities are missing; no much larger clone stands one base away.

The protocol used for the library was the immunoSEQ multiplex PCR assay. TCRdb obtained this table from immuneACCESS and retained in-frame rearrangements with V and J assigned. These tables miss some clones; where compared with another copy, unresolved V genes account for less than half of the shortfall, and the remainder is unexplained. The sample has around 16,000 clones on record, roughly two thirds of them singletons. 16% of the sample belongs to the ten largest clones. According to the germline V gene, CDR1 reads SGHNT and CDR2 reads YENEEA. Its CDR3 holds 16 amino acids, cysteine through phenylalanine. Only the CDR3 portion is preserved as DNA: 48 bases, with reading frame beginning at the first base. Between the V and J ends, shortened by 3 bases and 4 bases respectively, the junction contains 18 bases.

The sample consisted of CD8+ T cells from peripheral blood, taken before anti-PD-1 treatment. The TCR sequence derives from a human donor with melanoma. Recombination connected TRBV11-3 to TRBJ1-1; matching of 5 bases hints at TRBD1 as the D gene. Read as DNA, the sequence is TGTGCCAGCAGCTTCGTGGAGGGGTCTCTGGGCACTGAAGCTTTCTTT. Its product reads: CASSFVEGSLGTEAFF.